The source of this T cell receptor (beta chain) is a study of blood T cell repertoires in COVID-19. Overall study: Sources were T cells, B-cell-depleted T cells, or PBMCs; the material itself was cDNA or gDNA.

Recovered participants had two consecutive negative NP/OP PCR tests, healthcare professional clearance, or symptom resolution. The CDR3 spans 13 residues. V was trimmed by 5 bases and J by 7 bases, leaving 12 bases between them. Per germline, CDR1 SGHNT and CDR2 YENEEA. Sequenced by immunoSEQ multiplex PCR; TCRdb stores in-frame clones only, minus some. The sample includes 240,000 or so clones, more than 85% of them seen just once. This clonotype was obtained from a man between 35 and 55 years old who had recovered from COVID-19. Source material: PBMCs or T cells enriched from blood (not recorded which). The chain has TRBV11-3 and TRBJ2-1; D is possibly TRBD2 (5 bases). In DNA form, the CDR3 reads TGTGCCAGCAGCCCCGCCGGGGTTAATGAGCAGTTCTTC. This encodes CASSPAGVNEQFF.